Below are 16 T cell receptor beta chains sequenced from a single sample in a study of T cells in narcolepsy. Assay used: immunoSEQ multiplex PCR; TCRdb lists only in-frame clones, some missing. The sample gives 15,000 to 20,000 clones, over 75% of which show up once; over 0.7% is in the top ten. Sequencing was performed on memory (CD45RA-) CD4+ T cells from blood. These TCRs come from a human donor in good health.

The chain joins TRBV6-1 to TRBJ1-2; 10 nucleotides line up with TRBD1. CDR1 and CDR2 (germline): MNHNS, SASEGT. CDR3 length: 14 amino acids. The trim removed 5 bases at V and 8 bases at J, leaving 8 bases unmatched. CDR3 residues: CASSFRQGAAGYTF. The CDR3 nucleotides read TGTGCCAGCAGTTTCCGACAGGGGGCTGCGGGCTACACCTTC.

The V and J genes are TRBV27 and TRBJ1-1, with 7 bases lining up with TRBD1. CDR3 length: 16 amino acids. The trim removed 6 bases at V and 5 bases at J, leaving 15 bases unmatched. Germline CDR1 is MNHEY and CDR2 is SMNVEV (reference sequence). CDR3 in amino acids: CASSIGEGRGLTEAFF. The DNA for the CDR3 is TGTGCCAGCAGCATCGGGGAGGGAAGGGGGCTTACTGAAGCTTTCTTT.

V usage is TRBV11-3 and J usage is TRBJ2-7; 11 nucleotides align to TRBD2. V was clipped by 1 base and J by 6 bases; unmatched bases: 8. The CDR3 runs to 16 residues. From germline, CDR1 is SGHNT and CDR2 YENEEA. The CDR3, as DNA: TGTGCCAGCAGCTTAGGGGACACTAGCGGGAGTGCCGAGCAGTACTTC. Residues: CASSLGDTSGSAEQYF. Complete variable domain (other parts from reference TRBV11-3 and TRBJ2-7): EAGVVQSPRYKIIEKKQPVAFWCNPISGHNTLYWYLQNLGQGPELLIRYENEEAVDDSQLPKDRFSAERLKGVDSTLKIQPAELGDSAVYLCASSLGDTSGSAEQYFGPGTRLTVT.

The rearrangement links TRBV5-1 to TRBJ1-6; weak D call: TRBD1 (5 bases). There are 16 residues in the CDR3. Germline CDR1 is SGHRS and CDR2 is YFSETQ. Trimming removed 1 base from V and 5 bases from J, with 13 bases in between. The CDR3 is CASSLSGVGDNSPLHF. Here the CDR3 DNA reads TGCGCCAGCAGCTTGTCGGGAGTGGGGGATAATTCACCCCTCCACTTT.

The V and J genes are TRBV4-1 and TRBJ1-5; 11 bases are shared with TRBD1. The CDR3 runs to 17 residues. The germline V gene has CDR1 MGHRA and CDR2 YSYEKL. V dropped 2 bases and J dropped 7; count of bases not matched to a gene: 10. DNA of the CDR3: TGCGCCAGCAGCCAAAGACAGGACAGGGGGCTAGGCCAGCCCCAGCATTTT. Translated: CASSQRQDRGLGQPQHF.

A single count supports this clone. The chain couples TRBV2 to TRBJ2-1; D is perhaps TRBD2 (5 bases). The CDR3 is 16 residues long. Germline V gene sequence: CDR1 SNHLY, CDR2 FYNNEI. Deletions cut 2 bases from V and 5 bases from J, with 16 bases between. CDR3 protein: CASSELSSLAHNEQFF. For the CDR3, the DNA is TGTGCCAGCAGTGAATTGAGTTCCCTAGCCCACAATGAGCAGTTCTTC. The full variable domain, rest sourced from reference TRBV2 and TRBJ2-1, is EPEVTQTPSHQVTQMGQEVILRCVPISNHLYFYWYRQILGQKVEFLVSFYNNEISEKSEIFDDQFSVERPDGSNFTLKIRSTKLEDSAMYFCASSELSSLAHNEQFFGPGTRLTVL.

This chain joins TRBV6-1 and TRBJ1-2; unclear D gene. The CDR3 is made up of 14 amino acids. V lost 5 bases to trimming and J lost 0 bases, with 10 bases between them. Germline V gene lookup returns CDR1 MNHNS and CDR2 SASEGT. CDR3 protein: CASSLDLANYGYTF. Written as DNA, the CDR3 is TGTGCCAGCAGTCTCGACCTAGCTAACTATGGCTACACCTTC.

The chain is built from TRBV5-4 and TRBJ2-1; 9 bases are a match to TRBD2. J gave up 7 bases and V 0 bases, and 11 bases lay outside the gene matches. There are 17 residues in the CDR3. Germline CDR1 is SGHNT and CDR2 is YYREEE (reference sequence). CDR3 DNA sequence: TGTGCCAGCAGCTTGGATTTAGCGGGAGCGGCGGGGAATGAGCAGTTCTTC. The encoded protein is CASSLDLAGAAGNEQFF.

V gene TRBV7-3 combines with J gene TRBJ2-5; D could derive from TRBD1 or TRBD2 (6 bases each). The CDR3 is made up of 14 amino acids. CDR1 and CDR2 from the germline V gene are SGHTA and FQGTGA. The V end lost 3 bases, the J end lost 5 bases, and 13 bases lay between the germline ends. CDR3 sequence (DNA): TGTGCCAGCAGCTTCGGGGGCCGGGGCGAGACCCAGTACTTC. Amino acids: CASSFGGRGETQYF.

This rearrangement joins TRBV18 to TRBJ1-2, with D possibly matching TRBD1 (5 bases). This CDR3 has 13 residues. Looked up from germline, CDR1 is KGHSH and CDR2 is LQKENI. The V end was cut by 2 bases, the J end by 5 bases, with 9 bases between. The CDR3 protein is CASSPGGSYGYTF. The CDR3, as DNA: TGTGCCAGCTCACCAGGGGGGAGTTATGGCTACACCTTC.

This chain joins TRBV6-5 and TRBJ2-7; TRBD1 agrees at 8 bases. CDR1 is MNHEY and CDR2 is SVGAGI in the germline V gene. Trimming took 6 bases from V and 2 from J; bases not matched to a gene: 9. The CDR3 spans 15 residues. CDR3 DNA: TGTGCCAGCAGCGAACCGGGACAGGTTGCCTACGAGCAGTACTTC. Amino acids: CASSEPGQVAYEQYF.

This sequence joins TRBV7-9 and TRBJ2-5; 10 bases are shared with TRBD2. The DNA matches TRBJ2-7 better at its end, which makes the J call doubtful. Germline V gene lookup returns CDR1 SEHNR and CDR2 FQNEAQ (reference sequence). CDR3 length equals 15 residues. The CDR3: CASSAGTSESYEQYF. The CDR3 coding sequence is TGTGCCAGCAGTGCCGGGACTAGCGAATCCTACGAGCAGTACTTC.

This chain joins TRBV19 and TRBJ2-3; 10 nucleotides agree with TRBD2. This CDR3 spans 17 amino acids. Trimming cost V 4 bases and J 3 bases; bases outside gene matches: 10. Germline V gene data show CDR1 as LNHDA and CDR2 as SQIVND (reference sequence). CDR3 region: CASSTNSGRMGTDTQYF. CDR3 sequence (DNA): TGTGCCAGTAGTACAAATAGCGGGAGGATGGGGACAGATACGCAGTATTTT.

V usage is TRBV11-2 and J usage is TRBJ2-5; the D gene is possibly TRBD2 (5 bases). V was clipped by 4 bases and J by 4 bases, with 16 bases between them. This CDR3 is 15 amino acids long. Germline loops: CDR1 SGHAT, CDR2 FQNNGV. CDR3 residues: CASSSPARDRETQYF. The CDR3 bases are TGTGCCAGCAGCTCCCCCGCGAGGGATCGAGAGACCCAGTACTTC.

The gene calls are TRBV2 and TRBJ1-5, with unresolved D. This CDR3 is 12 amino acids long. Trimming took 6 bases from V and 4 from J, leaving 7 bases between them. Germline CDR1 reads SNHLY; CDR2 reads FYNNEI. The CDR3 is CASSFGNQPQHF. In DNA form, the CDR3 reads TGTGCCAGCAGCTTCGGAAATCAGCCCCAGCATTTT.

This chain connects TRBV2 to TRBJ2-7; D could derive from TRBD1 or TRBD2 (5 bases each). Looked up from germline, CDR1 is SNHLY and CDR2 is FYNNEI. V was cut by 8 bases and J by 0 bases, with 14 bases left in between. The CDR3 is 14 amino acids. This chain's CDR3 is CASPNRGPSYEQYF. CDR3 nucleotides: TGTGCCAGCCCCAATAGGGGACCCTCCTACGAGCAGTACTTC.